These T cell receptor beta chains were read from a single sample in a study of CD8 T cells in ankylosing spondylitis. TCRdb passed the 5' RACE reads through MiXCR, listing each CDR3 protein once. The top ten hold approximately 18% of the sample, which has around 770,000 distinct CDR3 sequences, around a fifth seen once. Sequenced input: blood, either unsorted or a sorted T cell fraction (not recorded which). The receptors derive from a male donor with ankylosing spondylitis. The CDR3 runs from the conserved cysteine through the conserved F or W. A D gene is named only where the DNA matches it firmly. Clone size is shown for a subset of rows, as once, few, many or a class of expanded clone.

J gene | V gene | D gene | clone size | CDR3 protein | CDR3 DNA
TRBJ1-2 | TRBV3-1 | TRBD1 | many | CASSRDRINYGYTF | TGTGCCAGCAGCCGGGACAGGATAAACTATGGCTACACCTTC
TRBJ1-2 | TRBV11-2 | NA | few | CASGLMGDNYGYTF | TGTGCCAGCGGACTAATGGGCGATAACTATGGCTACACCTTC
TRBJ1-2 | TRBV12-3/TRBV12-4 | NA | many | CASRLQGLDGYTF | TGTGCCAGCAGGCTCCAAGGGTTGGATGGCTACACCTTC
TRBJ1-3 | TRBV12-3/TRBV12-4 | NA | few | CASSLRSGLSGNTIYF | TGTGCCAGCAGTTTAAGGTCGGGGCTATCTGGAAACACCATATATTTT
TRBJ2-3 | TRBV6-1 | TRBD1 | NA | CASKGDRGTDTQYF | TGTGCCAGCAAGGGGGACAGGGGGACAGATACGCAGTATTTT
TRBJ2-4 | TRBV7-9 | TRBD2 | NA | CASSFPTSGGPKNIQYF | TGTGCCAGCAGCTTTCCCACTAGCGGGGGGCCCAAAAACATTCAGTACTTC
TRBJ2-7 | TRBV6-5 | TRBD1 | NA | CASSYSRTGAYYEQYF | TGTGCCAGCAGTTACTCGAGAACAGGGGCCTACTACGAGCAGTACTTC
TRBJ2-1 | TRBV2 | TRBD1 | NA | CASSEAGTGYYNEQFF | TGTGCCAGCAGTGAAGCCGGGACAGGTTACTACAATGAGCAGTTCTTC
TRBJ1-1 | TRBV6-2/TRBV6-3 | TRBD1 | few | CASRADRGNTEAFF | TGTGCCAGCAGAGCAGACAGGGGGAACACTGAAGCTTTCTTT
TRBJ2-5 | TRBV12-3/TRBV12-4 | TRBD2 | few | CASRRAGGGETQYF | TGTGCCAGCAGAAGAGCGGGAGGGGGAGAGACCCAGTACTTC
TRBJ1-1 | TRBV10-3 | NA | NA | CAISGVGENTEAFF | TGTGCCATCAGTGGGGTAGGGGAGAACACTGAAGCTTTCTTT
TRBJ2-3 | TRBV12-3/TRBV12-4 | NA | NA | CASSLVGWLGTDTQYF | TGTGCCAGCAGTTTAGTAGGTTGGCTAGGCACAGATACGCAGTATTTT
TRBJ2-3 | TRBV11-2 | TRBD2 | few | CASSLLPSGTDTQYF | TGTGCCAGCAGCTTATTACCTAGCGGGACAGATACGCAGTATTTT
TRBJ1-4 | TRBV5-6 | TRBD1 | NA | CASSRDRGLGEKLFF | TGTGCCAGCAGCCGGGACAGGGGGCTCGGTGAAAAACTGTTTTTT
TRBJ2-3 | TRBV24-1 | TRBD2 | few | CATSGLGGTSTDTQYF | TGTGCCACCAGTGGCCTGGGGGGGACTAGCACAGATACGCAGTATTTT
TRBJ1-6 | TRBV6-1 | TRBD1 | NA | CASRAGTGNSPLHF | TGTGCCAGCAGAGCCGGGACAGGCAATTCACCCCTCCACTTT
TRBJ2-7 | TRBV5-8 | NA | few | CASSLFEQYF | TGTGCCAGCAGCTTGTTCGAGCAGTACTTC
TRBJ1-6 | TRBV20-1 | NA | NA | CSAMDSPASYNSPLHF | TGCAGTGCTATGGACTCTCCCGCCTCCTATAATTCACCCCTCCACTTT
TRBJ2-7 | TRBV12-3/TRBV12-4 | TRBD1 | NA | CASSSTTGPRYEQYF | TGTGCCAGCAGTTCGACGACAGGGCCTAGATACGAGCAGTACTTC
TRBJ2-5 | TRBV29-1 | TRBD1 | few | CSAGGDRGGTQYF | TGCAGCGCCGGTGGGGACAGGGGTGGGACCCAGTACTTC
TRBJ1-6 | TRBV20-1 | NA | NA | CSASDQGSPLHF | TGCAGTGCTAGTGATCAGGGATCACCCCTCCACTTT
TRBJ2-1 | TRBV20-1 | NA | NA | CSASRDWTTGTPSYNEQFF | TGCAGTGCTAGTAGAGACTGGACCACCGGGACGCCCTCCTACAATGAGCAGTTCTTC
TRBJ1-3 | TRBV19 | NA | NA | CASSINGNSGNTIYF | TGTGCCAGTAGTATTAACGGGAACTCTGGAAACACCATATATTTT
TRBJ1-1 | TRBV11-2 | NA | few | CASSPGARITEAFF | TGTGCCAGCAGCCCGGGGGCCCGAATCACTGAAGCTTTCTTT
TRBJ2-1 | TRBV5-6 | NA | few | CASRAGPTSYNEQFF | TGTGCCAGCAGGGCCGGGCCCACATCCTACAATGAGCAGTTCTTC
TRBJ2-1 | TRBV20-1 | NA | many | CSARDPKRSTSYNEQFF | TGCAGTGCTAGAGATCCTAAGCGCTCTACGTCCTACAATGAGCAGTTCTTC
TRBJ2-7 | TRBV28 | NA | few | CASSYPGGSYEQYF | TGTGCCAGCAGTTACCCAGGAGGTTCCTACGAGCAGTACTTC
TRBJ2-7 | TRBV10-3 | NA | NA | CAISPNPGGQSSYEQYF | TGTGCCATCAGCCCTAATCCCGGAGGGCAAAGCTCCTACGAGCAGTACTTC
TRBJ2-1 | TRBV29-1 | TRBD2 | few | CSGTGLAGDNEQFF | TGCAGCGGGACAGGACTAGCGGGAGACAATGAGCAGTTCTTC
TRBJ2-7 | TRBV7-9 | NA | few | CASSPWENVGYEQYF | TGTGCCAGCAGCCCTTGGGAGAACGTAGGGTACGAGCAGTACTTC
TRBJ1-2 | TRBV5-5 | NA | many | CASSLVLGTNYGYTF | TGTGCCAGCAGCTTGGTGCTGGGGACCAACTATGGCTACACCTTC
TRBJ2-1 | TRBV10-2 | NA | NA | CASTLGPQQFF | TGCGCCAGCACACTGGGCCCTCAGCAGTTCTTC
TRBJ2-1 | TRBV7-3 | TRBD2 | NA | CASSLGGSGNEQFF | TGTGCCAGCAGCTTAGGCGGGAGCGGGAATGAGCAGTTCTTC
TRBJ2-1 | TRBV7-9 | TRBD2 | NA | CASRQLAGTVDEQFF | TGTGCCAGCAGGCAACTAGCGGGGACTGTGGATGAGCAGTTCTTC
TRBJ1-1 | TRBV11-2 | NA | NA | CASSLDLGQGGTNTEAFF | TGTGCCAGCAGCTTAGATCTCGGGCAGGGAGGAACGAACACTGAAGCTTTCTTT
TRBJ2-1 | TRBV20-1 | TRBD2 | NA | CSAMGLAGGYNEQFF | TGCAGTGCTATGGGACTAGCGGGAGGGTACAATGAGCAGTTCTTC
TRBJ2-3 | TRBV15 | NA | NA | CATSRDRGVATDTQYF | TGTGCCACCAGCAGAGATCGGGGCGTAGCCACAGATACGCAGTATTTT
TRBJ2-1 | TRBV6-1 | NA | NA | CASSQDGNSYNEQFF | TGTGCCAGCAGTCAGGACGGGAACTCCTACAATGAGCAGTTCTTC
TRBJ1-2 | TRBV12-3/TRBV12-4 | NA | NA | CAVWGSNYGYTF | TGTGCCGTCTGGGGTTCTAACTATGGCTACACCTTC
TRBJ2-2 | TRBV5-4 | NA | NA | CASSLGMTGELFF | TGTGCCAGCAGCCTAGGAATGACCGGGGAGCTGTTTTTT
TRBJ2-1 | TRBV20-1 | NA | NA | CSAPGPGVRYNEQFF | TGCAGTGCCCCCGGTCCGGGAGTGCGGTACAATGAGCAGTTCTTC
TRBJ2-5 | TRBV7-2 | NA | few | CASSLMPVLETQYF | TGTGCCAGCAGCTTAATGCCGGTCTTGGAGACCCAGTACTTC
TRBJ2-7 | TRBV29-1 | NA | few | CSVERSGGQYF | TGCAGCGTTGAAAGGTCAGGCGGGCAGTACTTC
TRBJ2-1 | TRBV3-1 | NA | NA | CASSHREHEQFF | TGTGCCAGCAGCCACAGGGAGCATGAGCAGTTCTTC
TRBJ2-2 | TRBV4-2 | TRBD2 | few | CASSQDLSSGRTGELFF | TGTGCCAGCAGCCAAGATCTTTCCAGCGGGAGAACCGGGGAGCTGTTTTTT
TRBJ2-7 | TRBV27 | TRBD1 | once | CASRSWGTGFNEQYF | TGTGCCAGCAGGTCGTGGGGGACAGGTTTTAACGAGCAGTACTTC
TRBJ1-1 | TRBV12-3/TRBV12-4 | NA | NA | CASRTGRGNTEAFF | TGTGCCAGCAGAACAGGGAGAGGGAACACTGAAGCTTTCTTT
TRBJ2-7 | TRBV15 | NA | NA | CATRGARGYEQYF | TGTGCCACCCGGGGGGCCAGGGGCTACGAGCAGTACTTC
TRBJ2-7 | TRBV6-5 | NA | few | CASSYGGGEQYF | TGTGCCAGCAGTTACGGGGGTGGCGAGCAGTACTTC
TRBJ2-1 | TRBV5-6 | NA | few | CASSTGTFQISYNEQFF | TGTGCCAGCAGCACCGGGACATTCCAGATTTCCTACAATGAGCAGTTCTTC
TRBJ2-3 | TRBV9 | NA | few | CASSQAPSGTDTQYF | TGTGCCAGCAGCCAGGCCCCGAGCGGCACAGATACGCAGTATTTT